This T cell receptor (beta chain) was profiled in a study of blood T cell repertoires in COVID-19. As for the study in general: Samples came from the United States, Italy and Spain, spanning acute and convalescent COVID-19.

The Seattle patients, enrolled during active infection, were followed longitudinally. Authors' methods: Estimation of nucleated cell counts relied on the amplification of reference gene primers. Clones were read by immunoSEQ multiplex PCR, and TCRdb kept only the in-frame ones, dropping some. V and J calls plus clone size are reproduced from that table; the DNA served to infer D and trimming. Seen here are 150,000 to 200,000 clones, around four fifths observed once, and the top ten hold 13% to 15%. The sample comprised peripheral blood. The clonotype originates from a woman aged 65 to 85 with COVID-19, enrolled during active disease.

CDR3 protein: CASSLYGGAYTEAFF. CDR3 nucleotide sequence: TGTGCCAGCAGCTTATATGGGGGCGCATACACTGAAGCTTTCTTT. V gene TRBV7-2 combines with J gene TRBJ1-1; D perhaps matches TRBD1 (6 bases). Trimming took 2 bases from V and 3 from J, leaving 13 bases between them. Germline V CDR1 and CDR2: SGHTA, FQGNSA. The length of the CDR3 is 15 residues.